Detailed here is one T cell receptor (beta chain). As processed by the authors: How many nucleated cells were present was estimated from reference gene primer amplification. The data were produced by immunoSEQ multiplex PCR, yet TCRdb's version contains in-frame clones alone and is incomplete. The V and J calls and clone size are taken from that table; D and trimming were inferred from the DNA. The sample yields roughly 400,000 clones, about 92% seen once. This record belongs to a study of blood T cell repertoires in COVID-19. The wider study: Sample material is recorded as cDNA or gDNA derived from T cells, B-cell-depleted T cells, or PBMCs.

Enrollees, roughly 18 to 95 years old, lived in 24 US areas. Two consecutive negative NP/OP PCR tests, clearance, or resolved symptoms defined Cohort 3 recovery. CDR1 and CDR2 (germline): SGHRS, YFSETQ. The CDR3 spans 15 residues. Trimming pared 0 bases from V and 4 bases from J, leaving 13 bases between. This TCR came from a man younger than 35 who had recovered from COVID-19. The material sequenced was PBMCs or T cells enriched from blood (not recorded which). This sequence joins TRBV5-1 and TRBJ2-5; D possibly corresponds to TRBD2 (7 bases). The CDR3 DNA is TGCGCCAGCAGCTTGGCTGGGGGGGGGCCAGAGACCCAGTACTTC. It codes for CASSLAGGGPETQYF. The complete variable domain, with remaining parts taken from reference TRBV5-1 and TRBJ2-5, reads KAGVTQTPRYLIKTRGQQVTLSCSPISGHRSVSWYQQTPGQGLQFLFEYFSETQRNKGNFPGRFSGRQFSNSRSEMNVSTLELGDSALYLCASSLAGGGPETQYFGPGTRLLVL.